What follows describes a single T cell receptor beta chain. The antigen is undetermined. This entry comes from a study of T cell responses to AZD1222 COVID-19 vaccine. Trimming pared 10 bases from V and 5 bases from J, leaving 15 bases between. The CDR3 contains 13 residues. Germline CDR1 reads SEHNR; CDR2 reads FQNEAQ (reference sequence). Second-dose timings of about 4 or about 12 weeks were pooled. Study results and limitations: Unmutated variant regions are reportedly the target of nearly half of TCRs that are spike-specific. Repertoires were obtained solely post-peak T cell response. Donors were mostly white British, more females; clonal diversity possibly underestimated.

Assay used: immunoSEQ multiplex PCR; TCRdb lists only in-frame clones, some missing. The sample records about 17,000 clones, around 80% being singletons. The material sequenced was peripheral blood, taken 28 days after the second AZD1222 dose. The V call is TRBV7-9, the J call TRBJ1-5; D call uncertain. This TCR was sampled from an adult who received the AZD1222 COVID-19 vaccine. The CDR3 loop is CATDGGRDQPQHF. DNA for the CDR3: TGTGCCACGGATGGCGGACGGGATCAGCCCCAGCATTTT.